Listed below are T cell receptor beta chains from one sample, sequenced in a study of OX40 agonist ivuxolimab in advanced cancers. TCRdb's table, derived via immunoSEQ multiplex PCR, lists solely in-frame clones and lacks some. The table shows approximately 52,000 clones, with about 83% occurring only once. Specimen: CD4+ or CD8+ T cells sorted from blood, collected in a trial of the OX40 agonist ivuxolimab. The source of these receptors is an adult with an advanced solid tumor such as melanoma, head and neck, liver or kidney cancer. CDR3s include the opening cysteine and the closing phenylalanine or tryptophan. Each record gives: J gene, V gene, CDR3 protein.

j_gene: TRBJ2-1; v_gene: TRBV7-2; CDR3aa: CASSSGSRVGNEQFF
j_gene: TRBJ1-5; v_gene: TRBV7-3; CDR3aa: CASSLWGQGDQPQHF
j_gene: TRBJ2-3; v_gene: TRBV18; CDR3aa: CASSPPTGGGRGSTDTQYF
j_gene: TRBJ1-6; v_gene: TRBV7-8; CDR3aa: CASSVRVSSPLHF
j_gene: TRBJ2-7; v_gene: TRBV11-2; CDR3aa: CASSLDGVQGSYEQYF
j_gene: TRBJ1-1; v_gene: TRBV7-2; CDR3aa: CASTLGWTGNTEAFF
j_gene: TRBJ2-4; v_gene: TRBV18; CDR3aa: CASSLERGGNIQYF
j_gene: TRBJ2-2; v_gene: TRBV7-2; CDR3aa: CASSLFPGVTGELFF
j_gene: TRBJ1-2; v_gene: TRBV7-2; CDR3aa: CASSLEAPYGYTF
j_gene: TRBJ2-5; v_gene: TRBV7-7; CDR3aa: CASSPRSGGGQETQYF
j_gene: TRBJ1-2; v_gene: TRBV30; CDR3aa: CAWSGGGSHYGYTF
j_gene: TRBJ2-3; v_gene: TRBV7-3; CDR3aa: CASSLIPGWGTDTQYF
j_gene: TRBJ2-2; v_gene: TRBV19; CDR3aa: CASSIDRGTGELFF
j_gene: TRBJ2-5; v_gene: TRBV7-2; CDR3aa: CASSPMRGQETQYF